This T cell receptor (beta chain) was recovered during a study of T cells in localized non-small cell lung cancer. The assay was immunoSEQ multiplex PCR, and TCRdb's table has in-frame clones only and misses some. The sample yields around 83,000 clones, 80% seen once. The germline gives CDR1 SEHNR, CDR2 FQNEAQ (reference sequence). The CDR3 has 14 amino acids. V lost 0 bases, J lost 3 bases, and 9 bases lay in between. The material sequenced was PBMCs, taken before any cancer treatment. The receptor was isolated from a man aged 35-69 years with stage II squamous cell lung carcinoma. This sequence joins TRBV7-9 and TRBJ2-7, with no clear D. The CDR3 nucleotides are TGTGCCAGCAGCTTAGCCCCGGCACACTACGAGCAGTACTTC. Encoded protein: CASSLAPAHYEQYF.